This T cell receptor (beta chain) was sequenced during a study of cytomegalovirus exposure and HLA in healthy donors. Whole-study findings and limits: Rates of TCR association differed by HLA locus in a later analysis, with DRB1 highest and HLA-C lowest.

Primers: 60 Vbeta forward and 13 Jbeta reverse. Sequencing was performed with immunoSEQ multiplex PCR; in TCRdb, only in-frame clones are kept and a portion is missing. This repertoire shows about 93,000 clones, roughly 79% found once; its top ten account for under 0.75%. Germline CDR1 is SNHLY and CDR2 is FYNNEI. The V and J ends lost 0 bases and 0 bases, in that order; junction bases with no gene match: 8. The CDR3 runs 18 residues. Concerning this clone itself: What it binds is unknown.

The V and J genes are TRBV2 and TRBJ1-3, with 7 bases identical to TRBD1. The receptor was derived from a man under 40 in good health and CMV-seronegative. Sequenced sample: PBMCs. CDR3: CASSEAWTGRSSGNTIYF. In DNA, the CDR3 is TGTGCCAGCAGTGAAGCTTGGACAGGCCGGAGCTCTGGAAACACCATATATTTT.